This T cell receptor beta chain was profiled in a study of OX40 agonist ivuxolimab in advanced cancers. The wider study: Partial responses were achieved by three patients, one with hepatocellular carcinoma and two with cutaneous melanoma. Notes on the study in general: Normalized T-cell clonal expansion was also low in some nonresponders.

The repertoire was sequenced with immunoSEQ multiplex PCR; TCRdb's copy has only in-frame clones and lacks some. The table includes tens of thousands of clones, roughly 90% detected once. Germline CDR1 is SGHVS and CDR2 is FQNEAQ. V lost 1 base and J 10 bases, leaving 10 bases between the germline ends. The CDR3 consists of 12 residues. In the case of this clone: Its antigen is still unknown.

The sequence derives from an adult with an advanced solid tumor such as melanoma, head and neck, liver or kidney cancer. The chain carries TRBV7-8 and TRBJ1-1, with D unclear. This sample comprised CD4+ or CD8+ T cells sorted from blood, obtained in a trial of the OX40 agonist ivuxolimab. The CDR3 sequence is CASSLGFGRAFF. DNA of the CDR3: TGTGCCAGCAGCTTAGGCTTCGGACGAGCTTTCTTT.